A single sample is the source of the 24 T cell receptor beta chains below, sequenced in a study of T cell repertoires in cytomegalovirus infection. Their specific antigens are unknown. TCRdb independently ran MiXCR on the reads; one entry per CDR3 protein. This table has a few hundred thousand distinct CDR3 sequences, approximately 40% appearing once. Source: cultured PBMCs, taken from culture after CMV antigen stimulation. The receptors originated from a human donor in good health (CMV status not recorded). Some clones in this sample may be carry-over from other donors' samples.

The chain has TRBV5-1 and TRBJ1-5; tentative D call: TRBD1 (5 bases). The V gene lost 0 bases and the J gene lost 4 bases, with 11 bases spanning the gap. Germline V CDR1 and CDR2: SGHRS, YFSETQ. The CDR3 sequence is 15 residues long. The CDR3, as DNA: TGCGCCAGCAGCTTGGAAGGACAAAAGAATCAGCCCCAGCATTTT. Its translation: CASSLEGQKNQPQHF.

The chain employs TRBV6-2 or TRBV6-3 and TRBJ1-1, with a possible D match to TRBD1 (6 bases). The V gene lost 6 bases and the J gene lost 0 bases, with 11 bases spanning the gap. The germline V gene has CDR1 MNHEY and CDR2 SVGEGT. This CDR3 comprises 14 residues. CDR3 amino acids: CASRDSMMNTEAFF. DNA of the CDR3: TGTGCCAGCAGGGACAGCATGATGAACACTGAAGCTTTCTTT.

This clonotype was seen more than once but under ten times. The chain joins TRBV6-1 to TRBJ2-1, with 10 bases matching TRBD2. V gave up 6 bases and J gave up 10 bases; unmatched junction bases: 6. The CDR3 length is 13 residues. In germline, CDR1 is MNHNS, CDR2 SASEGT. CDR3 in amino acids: CASRGAGGVEQFF. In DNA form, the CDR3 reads TGTGCCAGCAGGGGAGCGGGAGGGGTGGAGCAGTTCTTC.

The CDR3 DNA is TGTGCCAGCACGTTAGCCGCCGGGGAGCTGTTTTTT. It yields the protein CASTLAAGELFF. The V call is TRBV6-2 or TRBV6-3, the J call TRBJ2-2; D unclear. The V end was cut by 7 bases, the J end by 6 bases, with 9 bases between. The CDR3 spans 12 residues. Germline assignment: CDR1 MNHEY and CDR2 SVGEGT.

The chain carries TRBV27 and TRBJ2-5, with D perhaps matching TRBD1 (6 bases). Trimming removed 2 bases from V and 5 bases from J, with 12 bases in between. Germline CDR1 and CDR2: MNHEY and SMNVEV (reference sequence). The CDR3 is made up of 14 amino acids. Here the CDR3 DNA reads TGTGCCAGCAGTTTACGAGGGGGTAAGGAGACCCAGTACTTC. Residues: CASSLRGGKETQYF.

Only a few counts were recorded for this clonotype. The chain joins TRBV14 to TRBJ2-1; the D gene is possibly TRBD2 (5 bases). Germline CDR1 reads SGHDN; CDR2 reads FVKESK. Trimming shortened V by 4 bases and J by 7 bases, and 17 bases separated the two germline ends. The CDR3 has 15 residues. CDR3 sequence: CASSPIRLAQNEQFF. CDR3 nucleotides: TGTGCCAGCAGCCCTATCAGGCTAGCTCAGAATGAGCAGTTCTTC.

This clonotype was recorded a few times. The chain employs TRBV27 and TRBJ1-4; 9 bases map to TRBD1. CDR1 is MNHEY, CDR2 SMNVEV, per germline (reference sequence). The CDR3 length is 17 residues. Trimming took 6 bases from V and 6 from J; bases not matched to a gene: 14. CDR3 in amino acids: CASRRTGAGGDYEKLFF. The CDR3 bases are TGTGCCAGCAGACGGACAGGGGCAGGCGGAGATTATGAAAAACTGTTTTTT.

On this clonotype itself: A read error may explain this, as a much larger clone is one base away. For the CDR3, the DNA is TGTACCAGCAGCTTAGAAGGGTCGGCTAATGAAAAACTGTTTTTT. Its translation: CTSSLEGSANEKLFF. The rearrangement joins TRBV7-2 to TRBJ1-4; D not certain. The V gene's germline CDR1 is SGHTA and CDR2 FQGNSA. The length of the CDR3 is 15 residues. Trimming shortened V by 1 base and J by 3 bases, and 9 bases separated the two germline ends.

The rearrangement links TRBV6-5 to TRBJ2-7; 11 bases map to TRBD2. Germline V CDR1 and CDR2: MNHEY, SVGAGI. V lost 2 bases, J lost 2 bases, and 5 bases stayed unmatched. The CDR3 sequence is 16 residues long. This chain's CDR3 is CASSYGGTSGTYEQYF. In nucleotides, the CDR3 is TGTGCCAGCAGTTACGGGGGGACTAGCGGAACCTACGAGCAGTACTTC.

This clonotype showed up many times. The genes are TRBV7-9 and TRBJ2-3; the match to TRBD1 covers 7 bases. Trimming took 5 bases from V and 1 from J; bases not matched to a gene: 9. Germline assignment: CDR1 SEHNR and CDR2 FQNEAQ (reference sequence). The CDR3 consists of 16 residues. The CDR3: CASSPPEGAGTDTQYF. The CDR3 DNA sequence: TGTGCCAGCAGCCCCCCCGAGGGGGCTGGCACAGATACGCAGTATTTT.

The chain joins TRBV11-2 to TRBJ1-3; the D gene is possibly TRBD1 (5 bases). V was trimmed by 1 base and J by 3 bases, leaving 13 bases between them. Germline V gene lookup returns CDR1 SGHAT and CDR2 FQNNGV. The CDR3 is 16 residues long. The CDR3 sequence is CASSLAGRKGGNTIYF. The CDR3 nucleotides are TGTGCCAGCAGCTTAGCAGGGAGAAAGGGTGGAAACACCATATATTTT.

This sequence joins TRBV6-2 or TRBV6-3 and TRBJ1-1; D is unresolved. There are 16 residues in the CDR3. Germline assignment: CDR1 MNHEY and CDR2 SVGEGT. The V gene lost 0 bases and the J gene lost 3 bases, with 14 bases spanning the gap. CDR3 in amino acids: CASSYSKSRPDTEAFF. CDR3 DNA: TGTGCCAGCAGTTACTCGAAATCCCGACCTGACACTGAAGCTTTCTTT.

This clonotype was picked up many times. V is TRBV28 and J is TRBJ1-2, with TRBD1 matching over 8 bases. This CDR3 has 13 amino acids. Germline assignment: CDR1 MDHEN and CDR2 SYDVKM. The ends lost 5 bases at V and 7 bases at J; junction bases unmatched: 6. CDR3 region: CASSPGQGRGYTF. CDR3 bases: TGTGCCAGCAGTCCCGGACAGGGCCGTGGCTACACCTTC.

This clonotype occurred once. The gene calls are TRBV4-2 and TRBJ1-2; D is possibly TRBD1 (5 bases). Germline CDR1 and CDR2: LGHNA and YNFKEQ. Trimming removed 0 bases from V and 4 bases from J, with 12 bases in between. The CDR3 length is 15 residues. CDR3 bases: TGTGCCAGCAGCCAAGAGGACACATCTTTCTATGGCTACACCTTC. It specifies CASSQEDTSFYGYTF.

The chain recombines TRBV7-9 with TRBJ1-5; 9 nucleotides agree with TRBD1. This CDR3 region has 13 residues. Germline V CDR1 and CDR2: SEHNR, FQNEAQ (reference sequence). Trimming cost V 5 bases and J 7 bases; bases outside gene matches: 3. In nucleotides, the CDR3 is TGTGCCAGCAGCGGGACAGGGAGGCAGCCCCAGCATTTT. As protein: CASSGTGRQPQHF.

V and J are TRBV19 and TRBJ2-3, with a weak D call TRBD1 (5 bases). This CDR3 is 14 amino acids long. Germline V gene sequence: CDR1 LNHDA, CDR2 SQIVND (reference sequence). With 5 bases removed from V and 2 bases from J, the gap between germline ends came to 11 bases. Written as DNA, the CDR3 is TGTGCCAGTAGTTCCCGACAGTCCACAGATACGCAGTATTTT. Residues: CASSSRQSTDTQYF.

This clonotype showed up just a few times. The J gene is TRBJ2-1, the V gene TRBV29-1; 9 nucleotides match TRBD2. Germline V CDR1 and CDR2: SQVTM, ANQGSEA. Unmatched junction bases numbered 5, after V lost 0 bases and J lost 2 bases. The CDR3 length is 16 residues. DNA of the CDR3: TGCAGCGTTGAAGATAATCGCGGGAGGGCCTACAATGAGCAGTTCTTC. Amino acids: CSVEDNRGRAYNEQFF.

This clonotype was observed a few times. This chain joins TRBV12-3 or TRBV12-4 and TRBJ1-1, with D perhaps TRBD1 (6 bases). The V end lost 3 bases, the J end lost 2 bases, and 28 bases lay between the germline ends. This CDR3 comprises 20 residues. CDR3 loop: CASSFRGPRVPRGENTEAFF. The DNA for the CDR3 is TGTGCCAGCAGTTTCAGGGGACCCAGGGTCCCGAGGGGGGAAAACACTGAAGCTTTCTTT.

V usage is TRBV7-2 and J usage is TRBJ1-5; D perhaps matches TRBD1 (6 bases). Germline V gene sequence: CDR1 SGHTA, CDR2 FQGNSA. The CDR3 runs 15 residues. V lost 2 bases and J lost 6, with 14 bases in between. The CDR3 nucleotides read TGTGCCAGCAGCTTACGCTTGACAGGAGGTCAGCCCCAGCATTTT. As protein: CASSLRLTGGQPQHF. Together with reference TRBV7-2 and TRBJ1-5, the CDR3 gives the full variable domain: GAGVSQSPSNKVTEKGKDVELRCDPISGHTALYWYRQSLGQGLEFLIYFQGNSAPDKSGLPSDRFSAERTGGSVSTLTIQRTQQEDSAVYLCASSLRLTGGQPQHFGDGTRLSIL.

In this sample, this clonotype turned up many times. This CDR3 is CASSLLGRVGTGELFF. The DNA of the CDR3 is TGTGCCAGCAGCTTATTAGGTCGCGTGGGCACCGGGGAGCTGTTTTTT. The V gene is TRBV7-2, the J gene TRBJ2-2; unclear D gene. Trimming took off 2 bases at V and 4 bases at J, with 14 bases between the two ends. The CDR3 is 16 residues long. Germline V lookup: CDR1 SGHTA, CDR2 FQGNSA.

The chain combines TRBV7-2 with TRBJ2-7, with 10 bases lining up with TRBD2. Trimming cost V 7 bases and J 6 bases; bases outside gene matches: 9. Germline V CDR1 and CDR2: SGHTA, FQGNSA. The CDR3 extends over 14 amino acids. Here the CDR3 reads CASTPAGGPSEQYF. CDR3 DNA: TGTGCCAGCACCCCAGCGGGAGGGCCGTCCGAGCAGTACTTC.

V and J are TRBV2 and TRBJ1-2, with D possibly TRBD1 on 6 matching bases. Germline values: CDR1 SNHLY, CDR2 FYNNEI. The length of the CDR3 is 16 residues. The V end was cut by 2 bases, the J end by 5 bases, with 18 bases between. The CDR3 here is CASSEQTWTEKYGYTF. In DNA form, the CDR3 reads TGTGCCAGCAGTGAACAGACTTGGACAGAAAAGTATGGCTACACCTTC.

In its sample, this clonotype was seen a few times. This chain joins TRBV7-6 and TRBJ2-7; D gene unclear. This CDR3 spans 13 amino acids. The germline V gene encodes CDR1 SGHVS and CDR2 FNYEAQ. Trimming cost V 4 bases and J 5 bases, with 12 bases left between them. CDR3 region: CASSSRSPHEQYF. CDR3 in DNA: TGTGCCAGCAGCTCCCGCAGTCCTCACGAGCAGTACTTC. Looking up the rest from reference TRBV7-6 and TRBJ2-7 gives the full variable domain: GAGVSQSPRYKVTKRGQDVALRCDPISGHVSLYWYRQALGQGPEFLTYFNYEAQQDKSGLPNDRFSAERPEGSISTLTIQRTEQRDSAMYRCASSSRSPHEQYFGPGTRLTVT.

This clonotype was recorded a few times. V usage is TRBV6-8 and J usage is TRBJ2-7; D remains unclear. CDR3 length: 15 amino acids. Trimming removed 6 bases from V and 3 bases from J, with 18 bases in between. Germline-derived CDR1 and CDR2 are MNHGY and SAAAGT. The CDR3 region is CASSLTEIQLYEQYF. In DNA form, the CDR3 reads TGTGCCAGCAGCCTTACGGAAATCCAACTCTACGAGCAGTACTTC.